Each of the 6 T cell receptor beta chains below was sequenced from the same sample in a study of vaccination and CD4 T cells after COVID-19. The assay that was used to sequence DNA from cultured CD4+ T cells was the Oncomine TCR Beta short-read assay. TCRdb independently ran MiXCR on the PCR reads; one entry per CDR3 protein. The sample records more than 20,000 distinct CDR3 sequences, roughly 46% being singletons. Antigen specificity for these receptors is unknown. Time point indicated: late sampling 161 to 241 days after vaccination in a few convalescent patients. Treatment noted: 10-day PBMC culture with coronavirus spike peptide pools or control peptides (ViraFEST assay). Sequencing used CD4+ T cells from blood, cultured in vitro, obtained about 7 months after SARS-CoV-2 vaccination. The receptors come from a human donor who had recovered from COVID-19.

V and J are TRBV20-1 and TRBJ2-1; 14 bases line up with TRBD2. With V trimmed by 5 bases and J by 7 bases, 10 bases remained unmatched. The CDR3 has 16 residues. Germline V gives CDR1 DFQATT, CDR2 SNEGSKA (reference sequence). The DNA for the CDR3 is TGCAGTGCTGAACCGGGACTAGCGGGAGACAGGAATGAGCAGTTCTTC. Its protein is CSAEPGLAGDRNEQFF.

This clonotype was found a few times. V usage is TRBV27 and J usage is TRBJ1-1; 11 nucleotides align to TRBD1. The CDR3 extends over 15 amino acids. Per the germline V gene, CDR1 is MNHEY and CDR2 is SMNVEV (reference sequence). Germline trimming cut 5 bases from V and 4 bases from J; bases unmatched to any gene: 6. Here the CDR3 reads CASSPWDRGGTEAFF. DNA for the CDR3: TGTGCCAGCAGTCCCTGGGACAGGGGGGGCACTGAAGCTTTCTTT.

The chain carries TRBV2 and TRBJ1-5; no definite D call. Germline V gene lookup returns CDR1 SNHLY and CDR2 FYNNEI. This CDR3 region has 13 residues. V lost 6 bases and J 6 bases, leaving 12 bases between the germline ends. CDR3 sequence reads: CASRREGSQPQHF. Here the CDR3 DNA reads TGTGCCAGCAGGAGGGAGGGCTCTCAGCCCCAGCATTTT.

The chain employs TRBV6-1 and TRBJ2-7, with D unresolved. The germline V gene has CDR1 MNHNS and CDR2 SASEGT. This CDR3 has 14 residues. V was shortened by 6 bases and J by 6 bases, with 18 bases between the two germline ends. In DNA form, the CDR3 reads TGTGCCAGCAGGCACGCCGGAGAATCGGGCGAGCAGTACTTC. The encoded protein is CASRHAGESGEQYF.

The chain uses TRBV7-2 and TRBJ1-1; D may be TRBD1 (6 bases). Germline CDR1 SGHTA, CDR2 FQGNSA. The V end was cut by 1 base, the J end by 4 bases, with 10 bases between. The CDR3 extends over 14 amino acids. Here the CDR3 DNA reads TGTGCCAGCAGCTTAGGGACAGTAGTCACTGAAGCTTTCTTT. Amino acids: CASSLGTVVTEAFF. Using reference TRBV7-2 and TRBJ1-1 for the parts outside the CDR3, the full variable domain is GAGVSQSPSNKVTEKGKDVELRCDPISGHTALYWYRQSLGQGLEFLIYFQGNSAPDKSGLPSDRFSAERTGGSVSTLTIQRTQQEDSAVYLCASSLGTVVTEAFFGQGTRLTVV.

The chain employs TRBV28 and TRBJ2-1, with 7 bases matching TRBD1. The CDR3 has 11 residues. Losses at the gene ends were 6 bases for V and 15 bases for J; bases not matched to a gene: 8. CDR1 is MDHEN and CDR2 is SYDVKM in the germline V gene. In DNA, the CDR3 is TGTGCCAGCAGAAGCGACAGGGTCGGGTTCTTC. It encodes CASRSDRVGFF.